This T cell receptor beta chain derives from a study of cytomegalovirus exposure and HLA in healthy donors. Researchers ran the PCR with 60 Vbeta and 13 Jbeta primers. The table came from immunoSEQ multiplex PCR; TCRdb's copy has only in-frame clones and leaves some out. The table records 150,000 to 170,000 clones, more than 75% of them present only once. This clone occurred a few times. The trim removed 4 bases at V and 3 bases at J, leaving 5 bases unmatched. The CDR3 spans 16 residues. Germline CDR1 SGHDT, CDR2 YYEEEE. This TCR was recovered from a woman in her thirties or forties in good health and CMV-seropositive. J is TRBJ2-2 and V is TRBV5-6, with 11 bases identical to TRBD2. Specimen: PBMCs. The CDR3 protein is CASSRLAGTHTGELFF. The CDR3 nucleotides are TGTGCCAGCAGCAGACTAGCGGGGACCCACACCGGGGAGCTGTTTTTT.